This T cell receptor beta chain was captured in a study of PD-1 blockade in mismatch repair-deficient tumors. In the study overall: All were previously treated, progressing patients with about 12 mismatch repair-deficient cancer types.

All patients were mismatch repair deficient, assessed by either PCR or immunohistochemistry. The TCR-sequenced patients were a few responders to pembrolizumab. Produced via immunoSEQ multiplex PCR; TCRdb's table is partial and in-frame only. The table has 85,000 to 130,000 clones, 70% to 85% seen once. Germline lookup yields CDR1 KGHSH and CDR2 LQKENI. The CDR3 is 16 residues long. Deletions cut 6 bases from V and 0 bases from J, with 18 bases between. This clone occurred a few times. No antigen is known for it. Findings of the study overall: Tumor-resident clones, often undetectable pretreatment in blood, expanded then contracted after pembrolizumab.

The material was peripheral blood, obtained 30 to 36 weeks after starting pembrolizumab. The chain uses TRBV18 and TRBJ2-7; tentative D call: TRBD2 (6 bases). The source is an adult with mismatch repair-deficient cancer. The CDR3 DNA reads TGTGCCAGCTCTATGCTACGGGGGTCCCCCTCCTACGAGCAGTACTTC. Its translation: CASSMLRGSPSYEQYF.